These 30 T cell receptor beta chains were all obtained from the same sample, sequenced in a study of T-cell reconstitution after alpha-beta-depleted transplantation in children. It was with unique molecular identifiers that the TCRbeta library was prepared. Each CDR3 protein gets one entry after TCRdb re-called the PCR reads with MiXCR. The sample carries 700,000 to 950,000 distinct CDR3 sequences, roughly 15% recorded once. The specimen was PBMCs, mostly from graft donor cells, collected 360 days after TCRalphabeta/CD19-depleted stem cell transplant. Receptors originate from a male patient aged 5 to 17 who had a stem cell transplant for acute lymphoblastic leukemia, so the T cells may come from the graft donor.

This sequence joins TRBV18 and TRBJ2-1; 8 bases match TRBD1. Germline V lookup: CDR1 KGHSH, CDR2 LQKENI. Germline trimming cut 4 bases from V and 5 bases from J; bases unmatched to any gene: 7. This CDR3 has 15 residues. CDR3 in DNA: TGTGCCAGCTCACTCCGGGACAGGACTAACAATGAGCAGTTCTTC. Translation gives CASSLRDRTNNEQFF.

This clonotype was counted many times. The chain joins TRBV5-6 to TRBJ2-3; no firm D call. The V end was cut by 0 bases, the J end by 4 bases, with 3 bases between. CDR1 is SGHDT and CDR2 is YYEEEE in the germline V gene. The CDR3 consists of 12 residues. For the CDR3, the DNA is TGTGCCAGCAGCTTGGACGCAGATACGCAGTATTTT. It specifies CASSLDADTQYF.

The chain couples TRBV24-1 to TRBJ2-3; D is possibly TRBD2 (5 bases). Germline-derived CDR1 and CDR2 are KGHDR and SFDVKD. This CDR3 region has 15 residues. Trimming pared 8 bases from V and 0 bases from J, leaving 14 bases between. The CDR3 DNA is TGTGCCACCACCGGAGCTGGCGGGAGCACAGATACGCAGTATTTT. It yields the protein CATTGAGGSTDTQYF.

The sample holds many counts of this clonotype. This chain joins TRBV10-3 and TRBJ2-7, with no clear D. The CDR3 consists of 11 residues. Germline assignment: CDR1 ENHRY and CDR2 SYGVKD. V lost 3 bases to trimming and J lost 6 bases, with 6 bases between them. CDR3 residues: CAISDPGEQYF. Here the CDR3 DNA reads TGTGCCATCAGTGATCCAGGCGAGCAGTACTTC.

This clonotype occurred a few times. This sequence joins TRBV6-2 or TRBV6-3 and TRBJ2-7; 7 bases align to TRBD2. CDR1 and CDR2 (germline): MNHEY, SVGEGT. After removal of 6 bases from V and 6 bases from J, the junction contained 17 bases not matched to a gene. The CDR3 is made up of 16 amino acids. The CDR3 loop reads CASRRTGTTTFLEQYF. Written as DNA, the CDR3 is TGTGCCAGCAGACGAACCGGGACTACGACCTTTCTCGAGCAGTACTTC.

This clonotype was detected only a few times. The gene calls are TRBV5-6 and TRBJ2-3; D ambiguous. The CDR3 extends over 13 amino acids. V was shortened by 2 bases and J by 4 bases, with 8 bases between the two germline ends. Germline V gene data show CDR1 as SGHDT and CDR2 as YYEEEE. The DNA of the CDR3 is TGTGCCAGCAGCTTTGGGTCCGCAGATACGCAGTATTTT. Its protein is CASSFGSADTQYF.

This clonotype has at least ten counts. The rearrangement uses TRBV20-1 and TRBJ2-1, with D possibly TRBD1 on 5 matching bases. V lost 5 bases, J lost 12 bases, and 17 bases lay in between. CDR3 length equals 12 residues. CDR1 and CDR2 from the germline V gene are DFQATT and SNEGSKA (reference sequence). CDR3 sequence reads: CSASPRGLGQFF. The DNA for the CDR3 is TGCAGTGCTTCCCCTAGGGGTCTGGGGCAGTTCTTC.

The chain is built from TRBV4-1 and TRBJ2-1; 10 positions match TRBD2. CDR3 length: 15 residues. With 2 bases clipped from V and 6 bases from J, the junction kept 4 bases outside the gene matches. In germline, CDR1 is MGHRA, CDR2 YSYEKL. For the CDR3, the DNA is TGCGCCAGCAGCCAACTAGCGGGAGTACCCAATGAGCAGTTCTTC. It encodes CASSQLAGVPNEQFF.

This clonotype was detected only a few times. The chain combines TRBV12-3 or TRBV12-4 with TRBJ2-3; D is unclear. This CDR3 spans 14 amino acids. Trimming shortened V by 3 bases and J by 1 base, and 8 bases separated the two germline ends. The CDR3 spells CASSFRWGTDTQYF. DNA for the CDR3: TGTGCCAGCAGTTTTAGGTGGGGCACAGATACGCAGTATTTT.

There are a few counts of this clonotype. The chain couples TRBV15 to TRBJ1-1, with D hard to call. Germline loops: CDR1 LNHNV, CDR2 YYDKDF (reference sequence). Trimming left V 0 bases short and J 0 bases short, with 14 bases between. CDR3 length: 17 amino acids. The CDR3 sequence: CATSRDRIRAVNTEAFF. CDR3 nucleotide sequence: TGTGCCACCAGCAGAGATAGGATAAGGGCAGTGAACACTGAAGCTTTCTTT.

The sample holds many counts of this clonotype. The chain uses TRBV20-1 and TRBJ2-3, with 9 positions matching TRBD2. Germline V CDR1 and CDR2: DFQATT, SNEGSKA (reference sequence). V lost 5 bases to trimming and J lost 6 bases; unmatched junction nucleotides: 0. This CDR3 region has 11 residues. The CDR3 sequence is CSAGLADTQYF. CDR3 coding DNA: TGCAGTGCTGGACTAGCGGATACGCAGTATTTT.

This clonotype was seen a few times. The V call is TRBV10-3, the J call TRBJ2-7; TRBD2 is a possible D gene (6 bases). The CDR3 is 13 amino acids. V was pared by 2 bases and J by 7 bases, with 12 bases between. CDR1 ENHRY and CDR2 SYGVKD come from the germline V gene. CDR3 in amino acids: CAISERRAEEQYF. The CDR3 nucleotides read TGTGCCATCAGTGAGAGGAGGGCAGAAGAGCAGTACTTC.

A note on this clonotype: A read error is likely, as this CDR3 ends without the conserved phenylalanine or tryptophan. The DNA is left out, because the CDR3 cannot be placed on it with certainty; the CDR3 is given as TCRdb lists it. The chain links TRBV7-9 to TRBJ2-5. The length of the CDR3 is 11 amino acids, counting both ends. Germline values: CDR1 SEHNR, CDR2 FQNEAQ (reference sequence). This CDR3 is CASSLEPLTRV.

This clonotype turned up a few times. V is TRBV9 and J is TRBJ2-7; D might be TRBD2 (5 bases). The germline V gene has CDR1 SGDLS and CDR2 YYNGEE. This CDR3 has 16 residues. V was cut by 0 bases and J by 3 bases, with 16 bases left in between. The CDR3 DNA follows: TGTGCCAGCAGCGTAGGAAACAAGGTGAGGGACTACGAGCAGTACTTC. Protein sequence: CASSVGNKVRDYEQYF. The variable domain in full, completed from reference TRBV9 and TRBJ2-7, reads DSGVTQTPKHLITATGQRVTLRCSPRSGDLSVYWYQQSLDQGLQFLIQYYNGEERAKGNILERFSAQQFPDLHSELNLSSLELGDSALYFCASSVGNKVRDYEQYFGPGTRLTVT.

This clonotype has just one count. The chain recombines TRBV29-1 with TRBJ2-6; 8 positions agree with TRBD1. Germline CDR1 and CDR2: SQVTM and ANQGSEA. V gave up 5 bases and J gave up 1 base; unmatched junction bases: 7. The CDR3 has 16 residues. The CDR3 DNA reads TGCAGCGTTTTTCGGACAGGGAGATCTGGGGCCAACGTCCTGACTTTC. This gives the protein CSVFRTGRSGANVLTF.

The chain is built from TRBV14 and TRBJ2-7; 8 bases line up with TRBD1. Germline CDR1 and CDR2: SGHDN and FVKESK. Germline trimming cut 1 base from V and 8 bases from J; bases unmatched to any gene: 7. This CDR3 region has 14 residues. CDR3 region: CASSQGSGGAKQYF. DNA of the CDR3: TGTGCCAGCAGCCAAGGTTCAGGGGGCGCAAAGCAGTACTTC.

DNA of the CDR3: TGTGCCAGCACCGGGACTAGCGGGAGTCGTAACGAGCAGTACTTC. Protein sequence: CASTGTSGSRNEQYF. This chain connects TRBV12-3 or TRBV12-4 to TRBJ2-7; 14 bases line up with TRBD2. The CDR3 runs to 15 residues. V lost 7 bases and J lost 5; bases outside the gene matches: 7.

The chain has TRBV12-3 or TRBV12-4 and TRBJ2-1, with 7 nucleotides matching TRBD2. V gave up 6 bases and J gave up 0 bases; unmatched junction bases: 5. The CDR3 sequence is 15 residues long. The CDR3 reads CASSPTSYSYNEQFF. DNA of the CDR3: TGTGCCAGCAGCCCGACTAGCTACTCCTACAATGAGCAGTTCTTC.

This clonotype was observed a handful of times. The chain links TRBV4-1 to TRBJ2-7, with 12 bases lining up with TRBD1. Germline CDR1 reads MGHRA; CDR2 reads YSYEKL. V lost 1 base and J lost 7; bases outside the gene matches: 14. The CDR3 length is 18 residues. In nucleotides, the CDR3 is TGCGCCAGCAGCCAAGGGACTTACCGGGACAGGGGGCCAAGGGAGCAGTACTTC. It yields the protein CASSQGTYRDRGPREQYF.

In this sample, this clonotype turned up a few times. The chain joins TRBV4-1 to TRBJ1-4; tentative D call: TRBD1 (5 bases). The CDR3 runs to 16 residues. The germline V and J ends were trimmed by 4 bases and 5 bases, with 17 bases remaining between them. Germline V lookup: CDR1 MGHRA, CDR2 YSYEKL. The CDR3 region is CASSRLPQGGNEKLFF. The CDR3 DNA follows: TGCGCCAGCAGCCGACTTCCTCAGGGTGGGAATGAAAAACTGTTTTTT.

J is TRBJ2-1 and V is TRBV29-1; TRBD2 agrees at 7 bases. This CDR3 contains 15 residues. Trimming removed 1 base from V and 9 bases from J; junction bases left unmatched: 12. Germline V CDR1 and CDR2: SQVTM, ANQGSEA. The CDR3 region has the DNA TGCAGCGTTGAAGGGGGCGGGAGAAACAGGTTTGAGCAGTTCTTC. Amino acid sequence: CSVEGGGRNRFEQFF.

This clonotype has a count of ten or more. V gene TRBV28 combines with J gene TRBJ2-7; no definite D call. CDR1 MDHEN and CDR2 SYDVKM come from the germline V gene. The ends were cut back, 2 bases at V and 7 bases at J, with 18 bases in the middle. The CDR3 contains 15 residues. The CDR3 DNA reads as TGTGCCAGCAGTTTAGTCAGCCAAACACTTCAGGAGCAGTACTTC. It is translated as CASSLVSQTLQEQYF.

This clonotype was seen only a few times. The genes are TRBV28 and TRBJ2-7; the D is unclear. This CDR3 is 15 amino acids long. Germline V gene sequence: CDR1 MDHEN, CDR2 SYDVKM. V was cut by 5 bases and J by 3 bases, with 17 bases left in between. The CDR3 DNA reads as TGTGCCAGCAGTCTCCCCCGACTGCGGCTCTACGAGCAGTACTTC. This sequence encodes CASSLPRLRLYEQYF.

Concerning this clonotype: This sequence may be a read error, since a much larger clone differs from it by one base. The conserved closing phenylalanine or tryptophan is absent in this CDR3, likely reflecting a read error. This chain joins TRBV6-1 and TRBJ1-1; no definite D call. CDR3 size: 13 residues. Germline assignment: CDR1 MNHNS and CDR2 SASEGT. Between the trimmed V and J ends, which lost 6 bases and 0 bases, there was a span of 8 bases. CDR3 loop: CASSPPLNTEAFL. CDR3 DNA sequence: TGTGCCAGCAGCCCCCCCTTGAACACTGAAGCTTTCTTA.

This clonotype came up a few times. The gene calls are TRBV20-1 and TRBJ1-3; D uncertain. V lost 5 bases and J 4 bases, leaving 6 bases between the germline ends. The CDR3 runs to 11 residues. The germline V gene encodes CDR1 DFQATT and CDR2 SNEGSKA (reference sequence). In DNA form, the CDR3 reads TGCAGTGCTGATACAGGAAACACCATATATTTT. This sequence encodes CSADTGNTIYF.

This clonotype has just a few counts. This CDR3 is CASSPRTVYGELFF. CDR3 DNA: TGCGCCAGCAGCCCCCGGACTGTTTATGGGGAGCTGTTTTTT. The chain combines TRBV5-1 with TRBJ2-2; perhaps TRBD2 as D (5 bases). V lost 4 bases, J lost 8 bases, and 15 bases lay in between. This CDR3 region has 14 residues. CDR1 and CDR2 (germline): SGHRS, YFSETQ.

This clonotype was seen ten or more times. This chain links TRBV5-1 with TRBJ2-1, with 12 bases aligning to TRBD2. The J segment lost 14 bases and the V segment lost 3 bases, leaving 15 bases of the junction unmatched. This CDR3 region has 16 residues. CDR1 is SGHRS, CDR2 YFSETQ, per germline. The CDR3 DNA is TGCGCCAGCAGCTCATTCCGGCAGACTAGCGGGAGTAGTAAGTTCTTC. Translating gives CASSSFRQTSGSSKFF.

This clonotype was picked up a small number of times. This chain uses TRBV10-1 with TRBJ1-1; no definite D call. This CDR3 spans 13 amino acids. CDR1 is WNHNN, CDR2 SYGVQD, per germline (reference sequence). Deletions cut 6 bases from V and 4 bases from J, with 12 bases between. CDR3 loop: CASSQTVSTEAFF. Written as DNA, the CDR3 is TGCGCCAGCAGCCAAACAGTGAGCACTGAAGCTTTCTTT.

This clonotype was found a few times. This chain's CDR3 is CASSPVAGITDTQYF. In DNA, the CDR3 is TGTGCCAGCAGCCCCGTAGCGGGAATCACAGATACGCAGTATTTT. The chain has TRBV11-2 and TRBJ2-3; TRBD2 agrees at 8 bases. Germline trimming cut 5 bases from V and 2 bases from J; bases unmatched to any gene: 6. The CDR3 contains 15 residues. CDR1 and CDR2 (germline): SGHAT, FQNNGV.

V usage is TRBV7-6 and J usage is TRBJ2-7; no clear D. Looked up from germline, CDR1 is SGHVS and CDR2 is FNYEAQ. The CDR3 has 14 amino acids. V lost 5 bases and J lost 5, with 16 bases in between. CDR3 DNA sequence: TGTGCCAGCAGCCAACCGTCAGGTTTAGACGAGCAGTACTTC. This gives the protein CASSQPSGLDEQYF. Filled out from reference TRBV7-6 and TRBJ2-7, the complete variable domain reads GAGVSQSPRYKVTKRGQDVALRCDPISGHVSLYWYRQALGQGPEFLTYFNYEAQQDKSGLPNDRFSAERPEGSISTLTIQRTEQRDSAMYRCASSQPSGLDEQYFGPGTRLTVT.